This T cell receptor beta chain was observed in a study of blood T cell repertoires in COVID-19. Overall study: Material from acute and convalescent COVID-19 was sourced from the United States, Italy and Spain.

In the original processing: Nucleated cell counts were estimated from reference gene primer amplification. Assay used: immunoSEQ multiplex PCR; TCRdb lists only in-frame clones, some missing. That table furnishes V, J and clone size, whereas the DNA furnished D and trimming. Of roughly 520,000 clones listed, approximately 87% are singletons. J was trimmed by 0 bases and V by 4 bases; bases with no gene match: 6. Germline assignment: CDR1 SGDLS and CDR2 YYNGEE. The CDR3 totals 16 residues. Enrollees, about 18 to 95 years old, lived in approximately 25 US areas. Cohorts were based on clinical histories the participants reported.

This clonotype originated in a woman in her forties who had recovered from COVID-19. This chain links TRBV9 with TRBJ2-1, with 8 bases matching TRBD1. Sequencing used PBMCs or T cells enriched from blood (not recorded which). CDR3 residues: CASSYATGGSYNEQFF. The CDR3 DNA is TGTGCCAGCAGCTACGCTACAGGGGGCTCCTACAATGAGCAGTTCTTC.